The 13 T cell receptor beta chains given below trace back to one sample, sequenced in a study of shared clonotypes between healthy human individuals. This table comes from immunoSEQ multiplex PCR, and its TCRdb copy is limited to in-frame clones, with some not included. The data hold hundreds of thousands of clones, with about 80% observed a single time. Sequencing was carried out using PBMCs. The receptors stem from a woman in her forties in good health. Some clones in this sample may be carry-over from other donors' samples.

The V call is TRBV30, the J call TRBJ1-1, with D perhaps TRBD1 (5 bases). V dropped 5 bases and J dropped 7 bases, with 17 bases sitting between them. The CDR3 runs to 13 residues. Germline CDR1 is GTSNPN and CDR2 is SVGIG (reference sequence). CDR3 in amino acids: CAWHRGGGVEAFF. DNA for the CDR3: TGTGCCTGGCACAGAGGTGGGGGGGTTGAAGCTTTCTTT.

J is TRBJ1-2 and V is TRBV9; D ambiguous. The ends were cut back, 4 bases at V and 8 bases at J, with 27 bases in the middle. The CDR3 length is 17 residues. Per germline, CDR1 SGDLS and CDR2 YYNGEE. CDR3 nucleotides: TGTGCCAGCAGCCCACTTGTGGTCAGCGAAAAAGTTCGGGGCTACACCTTC. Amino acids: CASSPLVVSEKVRGYTF. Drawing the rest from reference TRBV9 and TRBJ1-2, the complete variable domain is DSGVTQTPKHLITATGQRVTLRCSPRSGDLSVYWYQQSLDQGLQFLIQYYNGEERAKGNILERFSAQQFPDLHSELNLSSLELGDSALYFCASSPLVVSEKVRGYTFGSGTRLTVV.

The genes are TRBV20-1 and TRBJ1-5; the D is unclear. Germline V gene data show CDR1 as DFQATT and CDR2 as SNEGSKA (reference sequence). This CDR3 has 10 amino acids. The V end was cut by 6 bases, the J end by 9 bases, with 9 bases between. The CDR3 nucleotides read TGCAGTGCCCAACTCAGGCCCCAGCATTTT. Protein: CSAQLRPQHF.

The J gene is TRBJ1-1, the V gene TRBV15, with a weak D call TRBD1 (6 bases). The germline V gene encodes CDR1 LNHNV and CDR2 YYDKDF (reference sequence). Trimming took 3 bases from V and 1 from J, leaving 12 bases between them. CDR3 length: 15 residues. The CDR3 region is CATSSLRGKNTEAFF. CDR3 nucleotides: TGTGCCACCAGCAGCCTCAGGGGAAAGAACACTGAAGCTTTCTTT.

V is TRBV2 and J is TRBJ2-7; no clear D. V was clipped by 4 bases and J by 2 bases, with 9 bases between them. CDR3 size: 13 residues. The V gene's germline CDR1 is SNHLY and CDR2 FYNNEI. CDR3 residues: CASSGARAYEQYF. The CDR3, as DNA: TGTGCCAGCAGTGGCGCCCGAGCCTACGAGCAGTACTTC.

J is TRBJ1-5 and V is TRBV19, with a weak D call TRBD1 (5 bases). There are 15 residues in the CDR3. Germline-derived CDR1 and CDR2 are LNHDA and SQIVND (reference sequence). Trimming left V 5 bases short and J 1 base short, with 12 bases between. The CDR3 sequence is CASSFTGRSNQPQHF. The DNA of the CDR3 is TGTGCCAGTAGTTTTACAGGTAGAAGCAATCAGCCCCAGCATTTT.

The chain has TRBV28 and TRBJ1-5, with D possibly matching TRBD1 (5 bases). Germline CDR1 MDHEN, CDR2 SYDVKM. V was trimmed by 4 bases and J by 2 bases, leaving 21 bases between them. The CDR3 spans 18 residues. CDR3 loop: CASSSQGRVGVRNQPQHF. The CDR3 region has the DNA TGTGCCAGCAGTTCCCAGGGCCGTGTGGGAGTTCGCAATCAGCCCCAGCATTTT. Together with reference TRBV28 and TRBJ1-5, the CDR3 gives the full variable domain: DVKVTQSSRYLVKRTGEKVFLECVQDMDHENMFWYRQDPGLGLRLIYFSYDVKMKEKGDIPEGYSVSREKKERFSLILESASTNQTSMYLCASSSQGRVGVRNQPQHFGDGTRLSIL.

The CDR3 here is CASSEYNSGRAGEQFF. The CDR3 DNA is TGTGCCAGCAGTGAATATAACAGCGGGAGGGCCGGTGAGCAGTTCTTC. The chain joins TRBV25-1 to TRBJ2-1; 10 positions match TRBD2. Germline V gene data show CDR1 as MGHDK and CDR2 as SYGVNS. J lost 9 bases, V lost 0 bases, and 8 bases had no gene match. CDR3 length: 16 amino acids. Drawing the rest from reference TRBV25-1 and TRBJ2-1, the complete variable domain is EADIYQTPRYLVIGTGKKITLECSQTMGHDKMYWYQQDPGMELHLIHYSYGVNSTEKGDLSSESTVSRIRTEHFPLTLESARPSHTSQYLCASSEYNSGRAGEQFFGPGTRLTVL.

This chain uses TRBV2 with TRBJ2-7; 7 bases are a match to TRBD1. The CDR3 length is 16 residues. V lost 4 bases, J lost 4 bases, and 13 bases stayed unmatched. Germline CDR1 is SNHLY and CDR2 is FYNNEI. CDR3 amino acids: CASSVGDSSVGYEQYF. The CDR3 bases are TGTGCCAGCAGTGTCGGGGACAGCTCGGTGGGATACGAGCAGTACTTC.

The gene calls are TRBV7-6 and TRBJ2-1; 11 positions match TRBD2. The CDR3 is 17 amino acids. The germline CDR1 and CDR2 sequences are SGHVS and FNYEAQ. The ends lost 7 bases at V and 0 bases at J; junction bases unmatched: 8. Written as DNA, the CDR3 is TGTGCCAGCAAGCCCGGGACTAGCGGCCCCTCCTACAATGAGCAGTTCTTC. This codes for CASKPGTSGPSYNEQFF.

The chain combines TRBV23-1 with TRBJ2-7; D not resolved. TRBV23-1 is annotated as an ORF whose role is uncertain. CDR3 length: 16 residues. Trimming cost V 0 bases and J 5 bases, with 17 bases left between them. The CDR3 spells CASSQSPASTVHEQYF. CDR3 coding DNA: TGCGCCAGCAGTCAATCCCCGGCCAGCACGGTCCACGAGCAGTACTTC.

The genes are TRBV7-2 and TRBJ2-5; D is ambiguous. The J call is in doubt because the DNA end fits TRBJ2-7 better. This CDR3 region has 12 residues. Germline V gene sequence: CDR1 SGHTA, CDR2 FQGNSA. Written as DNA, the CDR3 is TGTGCCAGCAGCGCCGGATGGGCCGAGCAGTACTTC. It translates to CASSAGWAEQYF.

The CDR3 bases are TGCACCAGCAGCCGGACCGCGGGAGAACGAGACTACAATGAGCAGTTCTTC. This encodes CTSSRTAGERDYNEQFF. The chain has TRBV1 and TRBJ2-1; TRBD2 is taken as the D call from the table, unchecked against the DNA. TRBV1 counts as a pseudogene. This CDR3 spans 17 amino acids.